The 24 T cell receptor beta chains below come from one sample, sequenced in a study of graft-versus-host responses after intestinal transplantation. The assay was immunoSEQ multiplex PCR, and TCRdb's table has in-frame clones only and misses some. This table has 9,100 or so clones, more than 75% appearing once. Sequences were derived from PBMCs, sampled 43 to 45 days after intestinal transplant. Receptors were obtained from a human patient who received an intestinal transplant, so some T cells may come from the graft donor.

The V and J genes are TRBV14 and TRBJ2-7; either TRBD1 or TRBD2 may supply D (5 bases each). This CDR3 is 13 amino acids long. Per germline, CDR1 SGHDN and CDR2 FVKESK. V was shortened by 2 bases and J by 6 bases, with 11 bases between the two germline ends. The CDR3, as DNA: TGTGCCAGCAGCCAAACACGGGGCGGCGAGCAGTACTTC. This translates into CASSQTRGGEQYF.

The V gene is TRBV4-1, the J gene TRBJ2-7, with TRBD2 as a possible D gene (5 bases). Germline-derived CDR1 and CDR2 are MGHRA and YSYEKL. The V end was cut by 0 bases, the J end by 3 bases, with 15 bases between. The CDR3 runs to 16 residues. CDR3 amino acids: CASSQDWRFIRYEQYF. The DNA for the CDR3 is TGCGCCAGCAGCCAAGATTGGAGGTTCATACGCTACGAGCAGTACTTC.

The chain has TRBV5-1 and TRBJ1-2; 8 bases are a match to TRBD1. Germline-derived CDR1 and CDR2 are SGHRS and YFSETQ. V dropped 4 bases and J dropped 10; count of bases not matched to a gene: 9. This CDR3 is built from 13 residues. The CDR3 DNA follows: TGCGCCAGCAGCCCGAGGACAGGGCTCGCCTACACCTTC. This gives the protein CASSPRTGLAYTF.

The sample holds a few counts of this clone. The chain combines TRBV29-1 with TRBJ2-2; either TRBD1 or TRBD2 may supply D (5 bases each). Germline CDR1 is SQVTM and CDR2 is ANQGSEA. The CDR3 totals 14 residues. Trimming shortened V by 6 bases and J by 0 bases, and 11 bases separated the two germline ends. DNA of the CDR3: TGCAGCGTCCCCGGGACCTCGAACACCGGGGAGCTGTTTTTT. Translating it yields CSVPGTSNTGELFF.

This chain connects TRBV5-1 to TRBJ2-3, with 7 nucleotides matching TRBD2. J lost 0 bases, V lost 4 bases, and 5 bases had no gene match. This CDR3 is built from 15 residues. The germline V gene encodes CDR1 SGHRS and CDR2 YFSETQ. CDR3 in amino acids: CASSVSGVSTDTQYF. Written as DNA, the CDR3 is TGCGCCAGCAGCGTGAGCGGGGTTAGCACAGATACGCAGTATTTT.

The genes are TRBV18 and TRBJ2-1, with TRBD1 matching over 10 bases. The V gene end was trimmed by 5 bases and the J gene end by 6 bases; junction bases not matched to a gene: 7. Per the germline V gene, CDR1 is KGHSH and CDR2 is LQKENI. The CDR3 has 15 amino acids. CDR3 DNA sequence: TGTGCCAGCTCAACGGGACAGGGGACAAGCAATGAGCAGTTCTTC. Translation gives CASSTGQGTSNEQFF.

The chain couples TRBV25-1 to TRBJ1-1; TRBD1 aligns across 9 bases. The CDR3 runs 12 residues. The junction had 5 bases not matched to a gene; V was cut back by 3 bases and J by 12 bases. Germline CDR1 reads MGHDK; CDR2 reads SYGVNS. The CDR3 loop is CASSDTDRGSFF. DNA for the CDR3: TGTGCCAGCAGTGATACAGACAGGGGGTCTTTCTTT.

The rearrangement joins TRBV11-3 to TRBJ2-2, with 9 bases matching TRBD1. This CDR3 is 14 amino acids long. Trimming removed 4 bases from V and 7 bases from J; junction bases left unmatched: 4. In germline, CDR1 is SGHNT, CDR2 YENEEA. The CDR3 nucleotides read TGTGCCAGCAGCTCGGACAGGGGTAACGGGGAGCTGTTTTTT. Translation: CASSSDRGNGELFF.

The chain joins TRBV4-2 to TRBJ2-7; 11 bases map to TRBD2. CDR3 length equals 16 residues. The V gene's germline CDR1 is LGHNA and CDR2 YNFKEQ. V shed 1 base and J 4 bases; nucleotides not matched to a gene: 6. CDR3 region: CASSQGAGLAAYEQYF. The CDR3, as DNA: TGTGCCAGCAGCCAAGGGGCGGGACTAGCGGCATACGAGCAGTACTTC.

V is TRBV19 and J is TRBJ2-2; tentatively, D is TRBD2 (6 bases). In germline, CDR1 is LNHDA, CDR2 SQIVND (reference sequence). V lost 0 bases and J 3 bases, leaving 11 bases between the germline ends. This CDR3 contains 16 residues. For the CDR3, the DNA is TGTGCCAGTAGTATAGATCTGGGGACTTACACCGGGGAGCTGTTTTTT. Translating gives CASSIDLGTYTGELFF.

Regarding this clone: Other nucleotide sequences in the sample specify the same CDR3. The chain uses TRBV6-1 and TRBJ2-7; the D gene is possibly TRBD1 (6 bases). Looked up from germline, CDR1 is MNHNS and CDR2 is SASEGT. The V end lost 6 bases, the J end lost 5 bases, and 20 bases lay between the germline ends. The CDR3 has 15 amino acids. The CDR3 region is CASSPRKGVSNEQYF. The CDR3 DNA reads TGTGCCAGCAGCCCACGGAAGGGGGTCAGCAACGAGCAGTACTTC.

The chain links TRBV2 to TRBJ2-5; possibly TRBD2 for D (5 bases). The V gene lost 8 bases and the J gene lost 5 bases, with 27 bases spanning the gap. This CDR3 is 17 amino acids long. The germline CDR1 and CDR2 sequences are SNHLY and FYNNEI. CDR3 loop: CASGSWGEPKTGETQYF. In DNA form, the CDR3 reads TGTGCCAGCGGGAGCTGGGGAGAGCCTAAGACCGGGGAGACCCAGTACTTC.

This clone has a single count. The chain joins TRBV6-1 to TRBJ2-7, with D uncertain. The CDR3 loop spans 11 amino acids. Between the trimmed V and J ends, which lost 4 bases and 9 bases, there was a span of 10 bases. The V gene's germline CDR1 is MNHNS and CDR2 SASEGT. The CDR3 sequence is CASSGPLGQYF. The CDR3 region has the DNA TGTGCCAGCAGTGGGCCCCTGGGGCAGTACTTC.

The chain uses TRBV19 and TRBJ2-3; D is uncertain. The germline V gene has CDR1 LNHDA and CDR2 SQIVND (reference sequence). Trimming shortened V by 7 bases and J by 6 bases, and 20 bases separated the two germline ends. The CDR3 covers 15 residues. As DNA, the CDR3 is TGTGCCAGTACCCCGAAGCCGGGCGCTATGGATACGCAGTATTTT. This encodes CASTPKPGAMDTQYF.

The gene calls are TRBV7-9 and TRBJ2-7, with D maybe TRBD2 (5 bases). Deletions cut 3 bases from V and 3 bases from J, with 6 bases between. The CDR3 length is 12 residues. The germline V gene encodes CDR1 SEHNR and CDR2 FQNEAQ (reference sequence). CDR3 in DNA: TGTGCCAGCAGCTTTAGCGACTACGAGCAGTACTTC. Its protein is CASSFSDYEQYF.

The chain uses TRBV4-1 and TRBJ1-2; tentatively, D is TRBD1 (6 bases). CDR1 is MGHRA, CDR2 YSYEKL, per germline. The V and J ends lost 3 bases and 4 bases respectively, with 30 bases between them. The CDR3 totals 20 residues. DNA of the CDR3: TGCGCCAGCAGCCATTCTAAGGCGTGGGGACACGGAGTGGAGGTCTATGGCTACACCTTC. As protein: CASSHSKAWGHGVEVYGYTF.

The V and J genes are TRBV6-5 and TRBJ1-5; 8 bases match TRBD1. This CDR3 is 14 amino acids long. J was trimmed by 2 bases and V by 5 bases; bases with no gene match: 2. CDR1 and CDR2 from the germline V gene are MNHEY and SVGAGI. The CDR3 DNA sequence: TGTGCCAGCAGTACGGACAGGGGCAATCAGCCCCAGCATTTT. It codes for CASSTDRGNQPQHF.

This chain joins TRBV9 and TRBJ2-2; 7 bases are shared with TRBD1. The germline V gene encodes CDR1 SGDLS and CDR2 YYNGEE. The V segment lost 7 bases and the J segment 2 bases; nucleotides outside the gene matches: 5. This CDR3 has 14 amino acids. In nucleotides, the CDR3 is TGTGCCAGCCATGAGGGGGCCAACACCGGGGAGCTGTTTTTT. It is translated as CASHEGANTGELFF.

This chain uses TRBV19 with TRBJ1-4; D gene unclear. The germline V gene has CDR1 LNHDA and CDR2 SQIVND (reference sequence). Trimming took 6 bases from V and 5 from J, leaving 4 bases between them. The CDR3 is 11 residues long. The CDR3 is CASRTNEKLFF. In DNA, the CDR3 is TGTGCCAGTAGGACAAATGAAAAACTGTTTTTT.

The chain couples TRBV4-1 to TRBJ1-3; D gene ambiguous. The CDR3 runs to 12 residues. CDR1 is MGHRA, CDR2 YSYEKL, per germline. Trimming took 4 bases from V and 4 from J, leaving 5 bases between them. CDR3 amino acids: CASSPEGNTIYF. Written as DNA, the CDR3 is TGCGCCAGCAGCCCCGAAGGAAACACCATATATTTT.

V gene TRBV6-5 combines with J gene TRBJ1-2, with 7 nucleotides matching TRBD1. The CDR3 totals 13 residues. Looked up from germline, CDR1 is MNHEY and CDR2 is SVGAGI. The V gene end was trimmed by 5 bases and the J gene end by 6 bases; junction bases not matched to a gene: 6. CDR3: CASSRDSPHGYTF. The CDR3 coding sequence is TGTGCCAGCAGTCGGGACAGCCCGCATGGCTACACCTTC.

V and J are TRBV7-9 and TRBJ1-6; D perhaps matches TRBD1 (5 bases). The length of the CDR3 is 13 residues. The ends were cut back, 1 base at V and 8 bases at J, with 6 bases in the middle. Germline loops: CDR1 SEHNR, CDR2 FQNEAQ (reference sequence). Written as DNA, the CDR3 is TGTGCCAGCAGCTTAGTAGGGGATTCACCCCTCCACTTT. Protein product: CASSLVGDSPLHF.

This chain links TRBV6-1 with TRBJ2-5; 8 nucleotides agree with TRBD1. From germline, CDR1 is MNHNS and CDR2 SASEGT. This CDR3 is built from 14 residues. Germline trimming cut 7 bases from V and 5 bases from J; bases unmatched to any gene: 9. CDR3 coding DNA: TGTGCCAGCACCCACTTCAGGGGGCTGGAGACCCAGTACTTC. Amino acids: CASTHFRGLETQYF.

This sequence joins TRBV7-9 and TRBJ2-5; D is undetermined. Germline loops: CDR1 SEHNR, CDR2 FQNEAQ (reference sequence). V lost 2 bases and J 3 bases, leaving 7 bases between the germline ends. CDR3 length: 13 residues. CDR3 residues: CASSLSDEETQYF. The CDR3 coding sequence is TGTGCCAGCAGCTTATCGGACGAAGAGACCCAGTACTTC. Full variable domain (missing parts from reference TRBV7-9 and TRBJ2-5): DTGVSQNPRHKITKRGQNVTFRCDPISEHNRLYWYRQTLGQGPEFLTYFQNEAQLEKSRLLSDRFSAERPKGSFSTLEIQRTEQGDSAMYLCASSLSDEETQYFGPGTRLLVL.